The clone carrying this TCR beta chain was seen at least ten times. The data belong to a study of early T cells in non-severe SARS-CoV-2 infection. Background on the study: The study sequenced bulk RNA from unsorted whole blood, with chains unpaired.

The CDR3 is 13 residues long. After removal of 7 bases from V and 4 bases from J, the junction contained 7 bases not matched to a gene. Germline CDR1 SQVTM, CDR2 ANQGSEA. The TCR library protocol attached unique molecular identifiers to the individual cDNA molecules. TCRdb recomputed calls from the 5' RACE reads with MiXCR, one row per CDR3 protein. The sample yields approximately 50,000 distinct CDR3 sequences, around a tenth seen once. The chain employs TRBV29-1 and TRBJ1-1, with 9 bases aligning to TRBD1. Sequenced sample: whole blood. The sequence came from an adult who was a healthcare worker with PCR-confirmed SARS-CoV-2 infection or an uninfected control (not recorded which). In DNA, the CDR3 is TGCAGCGCAACAGGGGGCGCGGGCACTGAAGCTTTCTTT. This sequence encodes CSATGGAGTEAFF.